A selection of T cell receptor beta chains follows, all from one sample in a study of Graves' ophthalmopathy and Graves' hyperthyroidism. One entry per CDR3 protein, called by TCRdb with MiXCR from the multiplex PCR reads. The sample lists 400,000 to 450,000 distinct CDR3 sequences, 20% to 25% seen once, with approximately 3% in the top ten. The sequencing input was peripheral blood. These receptors all come from a woman under 30 with stable Graves' hyperthyroidism. The CDR3 runs from the conserved cysteine through the conserved F or W. A D gene is named only where the DNA matches it firmly. Size tells how often a clone was seen (once, few, many) or the class of an expanded clone, and some rows leave it out.

size: many; V: TRBV6-2/TRBV6-3; J: TRBJ2-6; D: -; CDR3: CASSFGRHSGANVLTF
size: many; V: TRBV20-1; J: TRBJ2-5; D: -; CDR3: CSARDGPDLAYQETQYF
size: many; V: TRBV11-2; J: TRBJ2-5; D: -; CDR3: CASSRGRLQETQYF
size: many; V: TRBV18; J: TRBJ2-7; D: -; CDR3: CASSPPGVPYEQYF
size: few; V: TRBV30; J: TRBJ2-7; D: TRBD1; CDR3: CAWSETGTGGGEQYF
size: -; V: TRBV12-3/TRBV12-4; J: TRBJ1-2; D: -; CDR3: CASNQGSRGANYGYTF
size: many; V: TRBV20-1; J: TRBJ1-2; D: -; CDR3: CSAHARGAGYGYTF
size: many; V: TRBV27; J: TRBJ2-7; D: TRBD2; CDR3: CASSLTSGRSYEQYF
size: many; V: TRBV7-2; J: TRBJ1-5; D: -; CDR3: CASSLASGHQQPQHF
size: many; V: TRBV9; J: TRBJ2-6; D: -; CDR3: CASSAGGWVSGANVLTF
size: few; V: TRBV2; J: TRBJ2-7; D: -; CDR3: CASRFETQSYEQYF
size: -; V: TRBV4-1; J: TRBJ2-2; D: -; CDR3: CASSQDQAAPAPGELFF
size: few; V: TRBV6-2/TRBV6-3; J: TRBJ1-5; D: -; CDR3: CASSYGGRLQHF
size: -; V: TRBV7-9; J: TRBJ2-3; D: -; CDR3: CASSGGSTDTQYF
size: many; V: TRBV6-5; J: TRBJ2-5; D: -; CDR3: CASSSSLGPGETQYF
size: -; V: TRBV7-8; J: TRBJ1-2; D: -; CDR3: CASSLFGSGYGYTF
size: -; V: TRBV2; J: TRBJ2-2; D: -; CDR3: CASSERFWTNTGELFF
size: many; V: TRBV12-5; J: TRBJ1-1; D: -; CDR3: CASGPGRPSTEAFF
size: -; V: TRBV19; J: TRBJ2-7; D: TRBD2; CDR3: CASSITRGGYEQYF
size: many; V: TRBV6-2/TRBV6-3; J: TRBJ2-7; D: TRBD1; CDR3: CASSYSGQRYEQYF
size: many; V: TRBV20-1; J: TRBJ2-5; D: -; CDR3: CSAKTGTPQETQYF
size: -; V: TRBV12-3/TRBV12-4; J: TRBJ2-5; D: -; CDR3: CASTTTQGFGETQYF
size: many; V: TRBV28; J: TRBJ2-7; D: -; CDR3: CASSASHTTYEQYF
size: many; V: TRBV20-1; J: TRBJ2-2; D: -; CDR3: CSARTEAGELFF
size: many; V: TRBV2; J: TRBJ2-7; D: -; CDR3: CASRQRTSYEQYF
size: -; V: TRBV6-1; J: TRBJ2-7; D: TRBD2; CDR3: CASEVDSGGASEQYF
size: many; V: TRBV20-1; J: TRBJ1-1; D: -; CDR3: CSATPWGLPEAFF
size: -; V: TRBV2; J: TRBJ2-3; D: TRBD1; CDR3: CASSGTGTTDTQYF
size: many; V: TRBV6-2/TRBV6-3; J: TRBJ2-7; D: -; CDR3: CASKTGDLYEQYF
size: -; V: TRBV2; J: TRBJ1-1; D: -; CDR3: CASRLLEAFF
size: few; V: TRBV20-1; J: TRBJ1-1; D: TRBD1; CDR3: CSARVQGRDTEAFF
size: many; V: TRBV19; J: TRBJ1-1; D: TRBD1; CDR3: CASSTGQVNTEAFF
size: -; V: TRBV28; J: TRBJ2-2; D: -; CDR3: CASRIPMNTGELFF
size: many; V: TRBV5-1; J: TRBJ2-5; D: -; CDR3: CASSLEGQGYETQYF
size: -; V: TRBV6-1; J: TRBJ1-1; D: -; CDR3: CASSEMGGWEAFF
size: many; V: TRBV28; J: TRBJ1-2; D: -; CDR3: CASSLWGYGYTF
size: few; V: TRBV18; J: TRBJ2-7; D: TRBD1; CDR3: CASSPGQGAWEQYF
size: many; V: TRBV7-8; J: TRBJ2-6; D: -; CDR3: CASSRSGANVLTF
size: many; V: TRBV7-2; J: TRBJ2-4; D: -; CDR3: CASSLRALAGIQYF
size: many; V: TRBV15; J: TRBJ2-3; D: TRBD2; CDR3: CATSRGTSGTDTQYF
size: few; V: TRBV2; J: TRBJ2-5; D: TRBD2; CDR3: CASSSGLAGGPGETQYF
size: many; V: TRBV14; J: TRBJ1-2; D: TRBD1; CDR3: CAGSQDLRTGLYGYTF
size: many; V: TRBV7-9; J: TRBJ2-7; D: -; CDR3: CASSSGLLRREQYF
size: many; V: TRBV27; J: TRBJ2-2; D: TRBD1; CDR3: CASSLPGQGVSGELFF
size: many; V: TRBV12-3/TRBV12-4; J: TRBJ2-5; D: -; CDR3: CASSTLAGVGTQYF
size: -; V: TRBV18; J: TRBJ2-2; D: TRBD2; CDR3: CASSPGGPYTGELFF
size: few; V: TRBV27; J: TRBJ2-7; D: TRBD1; CDR3: CASSLVSGGTYEQYF
size: many; V: TRBV12-3/TRBV12-4; J: TRBJ2-6; D: TRBD1; CDR3: CASSFEGARSNVLTF
size: many; V: TRBV20-1; J: TRBJ2-7; D: -; CDR3: CSASGGPYEQYF
size: few; V: TRBV5-1; J: TRBJ2-3; D: TRBD1; CDR3: CASSLETGVDTQYF
size: many; V: TRBV12-3/TRBV12-4; J: TRBJ1-1; D: -; CDR3: CASFYLGTPEAFF